A single sample is the source of the 27 T cell receptor beta chains below, sequenced in a study of blood T cell repertoires in COVID-19. Generated by immunoSEQ multiplex PCR, the TCRdb table keeps only in-frame clones and is missing some. The table lists about 160,000 clones, approximately 77% of them singletons. The sample consisted of peripheral blood. The receptors come from a woman at least 80 years old with active or convalescent COVID-19.

This chain's CDR3 is CASSLDSILAGGLNNEQFF. The CDR3 bases are TGTGCCAGCAGCTTAGATTCTATACTAGCGGGAGGCCTGAACAATGAGCAGTTCTTC. V is TRBV11-3 and J is TRBJ2-1; 12 positions agree with TRBD2. J lost 5 bases, V lost 0 bases, and 11 bases had no gene match. There are 19 residues in the CDR3. Per the germline V gene, CDR1 is SGHNT and CDR2 is YENEEA.

This chain connects TRBV2 to TRBJ2-5; D remains unclear. CDR3 length: 15 residues. The ends were cut back, 1 base at V and 4 bases at J, with 13 bases in the middle. Germline-derived CDR1 and CDR2 are SNHLY and FYNNEI. The CDR3 DNA reads TGTGCCAGCAGTGAAGTAGCTCATTCCATAGAGACCCAGTACTTC. Encoded protein: CASSEVAHSIETQYF.

The CDR3 reads CASSGTSGREWTYEQYF. Written as DNA, the CDR3 is TGTGCCAGCAGCGGGACTAGCGGGAGGGAATGGACCTACGAGCAGTACTTC. V is TRBV2 and J is TRBJ2-7; 16 bases agree with TRBD2. Per the germline V gene, CDR1 is SNHLY and CDR2 is FYNNEI. The CDR3 extends over 17 amino acids. With 6 bases clipped from V and 2 bases from J, the junction kept 7 bases outside the gene matches.

The rearrangement joins TRBV5-6 to TRBJ2-5; 7 positions match TRBD1. The V gene end was trimmed by 3 bases and the J gene end by 5 bases; junction bases not matched to a gene: 7. CDR3 length: 14 residues. Germline V gene data show CDR1 as SGHDT and CDR2 as YYEEEE. For the CDR3, the DNA is TGTGCCAGCAGCTGGTGGGACAGACCTGAGACCCAGTACTTC. Residues: CASSWWDRPETQYF.

This clone was seen a few times. The V call is TRBV6-5, the J call TRBJ2-2; D is possibly TRBD2 (6 bases). CDR3 length equals 14 residues. Germline V gives CDR1 MNHEY, CDR2 SVGAGI. The V end was cut by 8 bases, the J end by 0 bases, with 10 bases between. The CDR3 loop reads CASVASANTGELFF. The CDR3 DNA is TGTGCCAGCGTGGCTAGCGCGAACACCGGGGAGCTGTTTTTT.

The table lists this clone with a count of one. The V and J genes are TRBV10-3 and TRBJ1-2; D might be TRBD1 (5 bases). Trimming took 0 bases from V and 7 from J, leaving 12 bases between them. Germline lookup yields CDR1 ENHRY and CDR2 SYGVKD. This CDR3 comprises 14 residues. CDR3 coding DNA: TGTGCCATCAGTGAGTCTAGGGGAGGGTCTGGCTACACCTTC. Encoded protein: CAISESRGGSGYTF.

In DNA, the CDR3 is TGTGCCTGCGGCCGGGACAGGACCATAGATGAGCAGTTCTTC. The encoded protein is CACGRDRTIDEQFF. The gene calls are TRBV6-6 and TRBJ2-1, with 8 bases aligning to TRBD1. CDR1 and CDR2 (germline): MNHNY, SVGAGI (reference sequence). The CDR3 has 14 residues. The ends lost 11 bases at V and 8 bases at J; junction bases unmatched: 14.

The rearrangement joins TRBV15 to TRBJ1-5, with D unresolved. V was pared by 5 bases and J by 4 bases, with 12 bases between. Germline V CDR1 and CDR2: LNHNV, YYDKDF (reference sequence). The CDR3 extends over 14 amino acids. The CDR3 nucleotides read TGTGCCACCAGCTGGACTCTGACAAATCAGCCCCAGCATTTT. The encoded protein is CATSWTLTNQPQHF.

The chain uses TRBV10-3 and TRBJ1-3, with 9 bases fitting TRBD1. The CDR3 contains 14 residues. The V gene end was trimmed by 6 bases and the J gene end by 3 bases; junction bases not matched to a gene: 3. Germline CDR1 is ENHRY and CDR2 is SYGVKD. CDR3 sequence reads: CAISGQGYGNTIYF. CDR3 sequence (DNA): TGTGCCATCAGCGGACAGGGGTATGGAAACACCATATATTTT.

The chain couples TRBV6-1 to TRBJ2-3; unclear D gene. This CDR3 spans 13 amino acids. V gave up 1 base and J gave up 2 bases, with 4 bases separating them. CDR1 MNHNS and CDR2 SASEGT come from the germline V gene. CDR3 coding DNA: TGTGCCAGCAGTGAAGAGCTCACAGATACGCAGTATTTT. Amino acids: CASSEELTDTQYF.

The chain uses TRBV7-3 and TRBJ2-1, with D maybe TRBD2 (6 bases). The CDR3 loop spans 15 amino acids. V lost 5 bases to trimming and J lost 8 bases, with 19 bases between them. Looked up from germline, CDR1 is SGHTA and CDR2 is FQGTGA. Written as DNA, the CDR3 is TGTGCCAGCAGCCCCTACTCCGGGACTTCAGATGAGCAGTTCTTC. It encodes CASSPYSGTSDEQFF.

In its sample, this clone was seen once. The chain uses TRBV19 and TRBJ1-3; 11 bases fit TRBD1. J lost 4 bases, V lost 3 bases, and 5 bases had no gene match. There are 16 residues in the CDR3. The germline gives CDR1 LNHDA, CDR2 SQIVND (reference sequence). Here the CDR3 DNA reads TGTGCCAGTAGTATCGGACAGGGGGCTACCGGAAACACCATATATTTT. Its translation is CASSIGQGATGNTIYF. Filled out from reference TRBV19 and TRBJ1-3, the complete variable domain reads DGGITQSPKYLFRKEGQNVTLSCEQNLNHDAMYWYRQDPGQGLRLIYYSQIVNDFQKGDIAEGYSVSREKKESFPLTVTSAQKNPTAFYLCASSIGQGATGNTIYFGEGSWLTVV.

V and J are TRBV27 and TRBJ1-5; 7 bases align to TRBD1. Germline V gene sequence: CDR1 MNHEY, CDR2 SMNVEV (reference sequence). With 3 bases clipped from V and 4 bases from J, the junction kept 3 bases outside the gene matches. The CDR3 has 14 amino acids. The CDR3 DNA sequence: TGTGCCAGCAGTTTCTCACAGGGGAATCAGCCCCAGCATTTT. It is translated as CASSFSQGNQPQHF.

J is TRBJ1-1 and V is TRBV19; D is perhaps TRBD1 (6 bases). Deletions cut 3 bases from V and 1 base from J, with 12 bases between. The CDR3 spans 15 residues. Looked up from germline, CDR1 is LNHDA and CDR2 is SQIVND (reference sequence). The CDR3 DNA sequence: TGTGCCAGTAGTATTGGGGGGGGCGCGAACACTGAAGCTTTCTTT. Translated: CASSIGGGANTEAFF.

The chain has TRBV30 and TRBJ1-6; 10 bases are shared with TRBD1. The J segment lost 7 bases and the V segment lost 3 bases, leaving 3 bases of the junction unmatched. This CDR3 spans 14 amino acids. Per germline, CDR1 GTSNPN and CDR2 SVGIG (reference sequence). The DNA for the CDR3 is TGTGCCTGGAGAGGACAGGGGGAGAATTCACCCCTCCACTTT. It translates to CAWRGQGENSPLHF. Full variable domain (rest looked up from reference TRBV30 and TRBJ1-6): SQTIHQWPATLVQPVGSPLSLECTVEGTSNPNLYWYRQAAGRGLQLLFYSVGIGQISSEVPQNLSASRPQDRQFILSSKKLLLSDSGFYLCAWRGQGENSPLHFGNGTRLTVT.

The chain uses TRBV11-3 and TRBJ2-5, with 14 positions matching TRBD2. The CDR3 length is 18 residues. Germline CDR1 SGHNT, CDR2 YENEEA. The J segment lost 0 bases and the V segment lost 4 bases, leaving 7 bases of the junction unmatched. CDR3 protein: CASSSGTSGSWYQETQYF. The CDR3 region has the DNA TGTGCCAGCAGCTCGGGGACTAGCGGGAGCTGGTACCAAGAGACCCAGTACTTC.

This sequence joins TRBV9 and TRBJ1-1; D perhaps matches TRBD1 (5 bases). CDR3 length equals 15 residues. Germline assignment: CDR1 SGDLS and CDR2 YYNGEE. Trimming cost V 4 bases and J 1 base, with 14 bases left between them. The CDR3, as DNA: TGTGCCAGCAGCCCTCGGGGGGTAGGGAACACTGAAGCTTTCTTT. It yields the protein CASSPRGVGNTEAFF.

The J gene is TRBJ1-2, the V gene TRBV5-1; no firm D call. The CDR3 extends over 14 amino acids. Trimming cost V 2 bases and J 2 bases, with 10 bases left between them. Germline values: CDR1 SGHRS, CDR2 YFSETQ. The CDR3 sequence is CASSFRSGNYGYTF. The DNA for the CDR3 is TGCGCCAGCAGCTTTCGGTCGGGGAACTATGGCTACACCTTC.

The chain combines TRBV7-6 with TRBJ2-1, with 11 bases that match TRBD2. The CDR3 length is 19 residues. CDR1 SGHVS and CDR2 FNYEAQ come from the germline V gene. V shed 3 bases, J shed 0 bases, and the junction held 10 bases outside the gene matches. In nucleotides, the CDR3 is TGTGCCAGCAGCTTGGACGCACTAGCGGGAGCTATCTCCTACAATGAGCAGTTCTTC. This sequence encodes CASSLDALAGAISYNEQFF.

This rearrangement joins TRBV28 to TRBJ2-3, with D possibly TRBD2 on 5 matching bases. Germline values: CDR1 MDHEN, CDR2 SYDVKM. V was cut by 5 bases and J by 0 bases, with 12 bases left in between. CDR3 size: 15 residues. In DNA, the CDR3 is TGTGCCAGCAGTCTAAGAGGGAGTAGCACAGATACGCAGTATTTT. Encoded protein: CASSLRGSSTDTQYF.

The chain links TRBV7-2 to TRBJ2-2; 8 bases fit TRBD2. Germline V gene data show CDR1 as SGHTA and CDR2 as FQGNSA. The CDR3 is made up of 16 amino acids. The J segment lost 6 bases and the V segment lost 7 bases, leaving 13 bases of the junction unmatched. CDR3 sequence: CASKPTSGGVAGELFF. In DNA form, the CDR3 reads TGTGCCAGCAAGCCCACTAGCGGAGGGGTGGCCGGGGAGCTGTTTTTT.

The chain recombines TRBV14 with TRBJ1-1, with D maybe TRBD1 (6 bases). Germline V CDR1 and CDR2: SGHDN, FVKESK. This CDR3 is 14 amino acids long. Between the trimmed V and J ends, which lost 4 bases and 6 bases, there was a span of 15 bases. DNA of the CDR3: TGTGCCAGCAGCCGGAACTACAGGGCCGCTGAAGCTTTCTTT. It specifies CASSRNYRAAEAFF.

This chain uses TRBV6-1 with TRBJ2-1, with D possibly TRBD1 on 6 matching bases. Germline lookup yields CDR1 MNHNS and CDR2 SASEGT. The length of the CDR3 is 16 residues. V was trimmed by 2 bases and J by 10 bases, leaving 21 bases between them. The CDR3 DNA is TGTGCCAGCAGTGAATTTGCGATTGCAGGGGCCGGGGAGCAGTTCTTC. The encoded protein is CASSEFAIAGAGEQFF.

V usage is TRBV10-2 and J usage is TRBJ1-5, with D possibly TRBD1 on 5 matching bases. V was shortened by 2 bases and J by 11 bases, with 13 bases between the two germline ends. CDR1 is WSHSY and CDR2 is SAAADI in the germline V gene. The CDR3 covers 13 residues. CDR3 DNA: TGCGCCAGCAGTGAGAAGTCATCAGGGACCCAGCATTTT. Protein: CASSEKSSGTQHF.

The chain combines TRBV28 with TRBJ2-1; TRBD2 is a possible D gene (6 bases). With 6 bases removed from V and 2 bases from J, the gap between germline ends came to 11 bases. Germline assignment: CDR1 MDHEN and CDR2 SYDVKM. The CDR3 contains 14 residues. This CDR3 is CASSLWGAYNEQFF. The CDR3 bases are TGTGCCAGCAGCCTCTGGGGGGCCTACAATGAGCAGTTCTTC.

V and J are TRBV28 and TRBJ1-2; the D gene is possibly TRBD1 (6 bases). The V and J ends lost 7 bases and 4 bases respectively, with 13 bases between them. Per the germline V gene, CDR1 is MDHEN and CDR2 is SYDVKM. The CDR3 contains 13 residues. Written as DNA, the CDR3 is TGTGCCAGCAACCCCGACAGGCCCTATGGCTACACCTTC. This codes for CASNPDRPYGYTF.

The chain combines TRBV5-1 with TRBJ2-3; 8 nucleotides agree with TRBD2. The CDR3 consists of 16 residues. Trimming at V came to 3 bases and at J to 0 bases, leaving 6 bases not matched to a gene. The germline CDR1 and CDR2 sequences are SGHRS and YFSETQ. CDR3 nucleotide sequence: TGCGCCAGCAGCTCACTAGCGGCCACTAGCACAGATACGCAGTATTTT. Amino acids: CASSSLAATSTDTQYF.